This passage covers 27 T cell receptor beta chains from one sample sequenced in a study of tumor-infiltrating lymphocytes in primary liver carcinoma. The investigators made TCR beta cDNA from about 510 ng total RNA, using a constant-region primer. Libraries covering TCR beta were generated through three nested multiplex PCR rounds (using a slightly modified ARM-PCR). The first two PCR rounds, around 10 cycles each, used TRBV1-TRBV30 forward primers and a C-beta reverse primer. In TCRdb, the multiplex PCR reads were re-called with MiXCR into one record per CDR3 protein. Seen here are around 120,000 distinct CDR3 sequences, roughly 70% observed once, and the top ten hold over 7.5%. Extraction of RNA together with DNA used about 17-34 mg of unsorted bulk tissue. Sequencing used tumor-adjacent normal liver tissue. The receptors shown here come from a woman aged 55 to 70 with primary liver carcinoma and hepatitis B virus infection.

For this clonotype: The junction and the germline gene differ at one end; a read error may be behind it. V gene TRBV5-6 combines with J gene TRBJ2-6; tentative D call: TRBD1 (5 bases). This CDR3 contains 20 residues. Germline V gives CDR1 SGHDT, CDR2 YYEEEE. The CDR3 protein is CASSLPDLGLMSSGANVLAF. CDR3 DNA: TGTGCCAGCAGCTTGCCGGATCTAGGGTTAATGTCCTCTGGGGCCAACGTCCTGGCTTTC.

This sequence joins TRBV10-2 and TRBJ2-5, with TRBD2 as a possible D gene (5 bases). CDR1 is WSHSY, CDR2 SAAADI, per germline. The CDR3 contains 15 residues. Trimming took 8 bases from V and 4 from J, leaving 20 bases between them. The CDR3 sequence is CASRLLGAARETQYF. The DNA of the CDR3 is TGCGCCAGCCGACTATTGGGAGCGGCCCGAGAGACCCAGTACTTC.

This clonotype was counted at least ten times. V and J are TRBV11-2 and TRBJ2-1; 7 positions match TRBD2. The CDR3 spans 16 residues. CDR1 and CDR2 from the germline V gene are SGHAT and FQNNGV. V shed 5 bases and J 9 bases; nucleotides not matched to a gene: 16. The CDR3 spells CASSQVLATYRGEQFF. In DNA form, the CDR3 reads TGTGCCAGCAGCCAAGTACTAGCGACTTACCGCGGTGAGCAGTTCTTC.

This rearrangement joins TRBV29-1 to TRBJ2-5, with D possibly matching TRBD2 (5 bases). Trimming left V 4 bases short and J 5 bases short, with 23 bases between. The CDR3 extends over 16 amino acids. In germline, CDR1 is SQVTM, CDR2 ANQGSEA. This CDR3 reads CSVGGFAGGSRETQYF. The CDR3 nucleotides read TGCAGCGTTGGAGGTTTCGCAGGAGGCTCTAGGGAGACCCAGTACTTC.

A remark on this clonotype: Germline and junction disagree at one end, which may indicate a read error. The chain recombines TRBV11-2 with TRBJ2-6, with D hard to call. CDR3 size: 18 residues. The V gene's germline CDR1 is SGHAT and CDR2 FQNNGV. In DNA form, the CDR3 reads TGTGCCAGCAGCTCAGTACTATCACCGACCTCTGGGACCAACGTCCTGACTTTC. Translation: CASSSVLSPTSGTNVLTF.

With respect to this clonotype: A read error may account for a junction end that differs from germline. The rearrangement uses TRBV6-5 and TRBJ1-1; D may be TRBD1 (5 bases). This CDR3 is 13 amino acids long. Per the germline V gene, CDR1 is MNHEY and CDR2 is SVGAGI. In nucleotides, the CDR3 is TGTGCCAGCAGTTGGACATGGGATACTGAAGCTTTATTT. This codes for CASSWTWDTEALF.

CDR3 nucleotide sequence: TGTGCCAGCAGCCCCCTAATAGGATTAGGAGAGCAGTACTTC. Residues: CASSPLIGLGEQYF. The chain employs TRBV12-3 or TRBV12-4 and TRBJ2-7, with unresolved D. This CDR3 spans 14 amino acids. V was clipped by 6 bases and J by 7 bases, with 19 bases between them.

On this clonotype itself: A read error may account for a junction end that differs from germline. This rearrangement joins TRBV12-3 or TRBV12-4 to TRBJ2-2, with D perhaps TRBD2 (6 bases). The CDR3 extends over 13 amino acids. The CDR3 protein is CASSLGMGGELFF. As DNA, the CDR3 is TGTGCCAGCAGTTTAGGGATGGGCGGGGAACTGTTTTTT.

The V and J genes are TRBV4-1 and TRBJ1-4; 12 nucleotides align to TRBD1. V dropped 6 bases and J dropped 2; count of bases not matched to a gene: 4. From germline, CDR1 is MGHRA and CDR2 YSYEKL. The CDR3 length is 16 residues. The CDR3 loop reads CASRGTGGSTNEKLFF. DNA for the CDR3: TGCGCCAGCAGAGGGACAGGGGGCTCGACTAATGAAAAACTGTTTTTT.

A note on this clonotype: A clone one base away is much larger, so this may be a read error. This chain links TRBV30 with TRBJ2-7, with 7 bases aligning to TRBD2. CDR3 length: 17 residues. With 3 bases clipped from V and 5 bases from J, the junction kept 19 bases outside the gene matches. The germline V gene encodes CDR1 GTSNPN and CDR2 SVGIG (reference sequence). The CDR3 nucleotides are TGTGCCTGGAGGAGAGGTCCGGGACTAACGGACCGGCACGAGCAGTACTTC. Amino acid sequence: CAWRRGPGLTDRHEQYF.

A few counts support this clonotype. Since a much larger clone is just one base distant, this may be a read error. The chain combines TRBV7-9 with TRBJ2-7; 7 bases are shared with TRBD1. Germline-derived CDR1 and CDR2 are SEHNR and FQNEAQ (reference sequence). This CDR3 contains 17 residues. V gave up 4 bases and J gave up 5 bases; unmatched junction bases: 17. The CDR3 is CASSSPRCTGEHHEQYF. The CDR3 DNA follows: TGTGCCAGCAGCTCCCCCAGGTGTACAGGGGAACACCACGAGCAGTACTTC.

This chain joins TRBV6-1 and TRBJ2-1; D unresolved. V was trimmed by 9 bases and J by 5 bases, leaving 11 bases between them. This CDR3 spans 12 amino acids. Germline values: CDR1 MNHNS, CDR2 SASEGT. In DNA, the CDR3 is TGTGCCAGATCGACCTGGGACAATGAGCAGTTCTTC. The encoded protein is CARSTWDNEQFF.

This clonotype was seen only once. An end of the junction does not agree with germline; a read error may underlie this. V and J are TRBV6-5 and TRBJ2-2; 13 bases fit TRBD2. Germline V lookup: CDR1 MNHEY, CDR2 SVGAGI. The CDR3 length is 16 residues. The chain's CDR3 is CASMPTSGGNTGEPFF. The DNA for the CDR3 is TGTGCCAGCATGCCGACTAGCGGGGGGAACACCGGGGAGCCGTTTTTT.

This clonotype is judged medium-sized. J is TRBJ2-7 and V is TRBV11-2; D is possibly TRBD1 (5 bases). With 1 base removed from V and 2 bases from J, the gap between germline ends came to 12 bases. CDR3 size: 15 residues. The germline V gene has CDR1 SGHAT and CDR2 FQNNGV. Here the CDR3 DNA reads TGTGCCAGCAGCTTAGTTGGACACCACACCTACGAGCAGTACTTC. It is translated as CASSLVGHHTYEQYF.

A single count supports this clonotype. At one end the junction does not follow the germline gene, possibly because of a read error. This chain connects TRBV11-2 to TRBJ2-1; unclear D gene. From germline, CDR1 is SGHAT and CDR2 FQNNGV. The CDR3 sequence is 13 residues long. CDR3 in amino acids: CTRSLLQSNEQFF. DNA of the CDR3: TGTACCAGGAGCTTATTGCAGAGCAATGAACAGTTCTTC.

Concerning this clonotype: A much more abundant neighbour one base away suggests this may be a read error. V gene TRBV13 combines with J gene TRBJ2-1; no clear D. In germline, CDR1 is PRHDT, CDR2 FYEKMQ (reference sequence). The CDR3 is 13 residues long. The CDR3 sequence is CASSQSPGNEQLF. As DNA, the CDR3 is TGTGCCAGCAGCCAATCCCCGGGCAATGAGCAGTTATTC. Full variable domain (remainder filled in from reference TRBV13 and TRBJ2-1): AAGVIQSPRHLIKEKRETATLKCYPIPRHDTVYWYQQGPGQDPQFLISFYEKMQSDKGSIPDRFSAQQFSDYHSELNMSSLELGDSALYFCASSQSPGNEQLFGPGTRLTVL.

With respect to this clonotype: In this CDR3 the conserved last residue, phenylalanine or tryptophan, is missing, so a read error is likely. The CDR3 protein is CASSLGQGLIKNYEQYL. CDR3 nucleotides: TGCGCCAGCAGCCTGGGACAGGGATTAATAAAAAACTACGAGCAGTACTTA. The chain has TRBV5-1 and TRBJ2-7; the match to TRBD1 covers 9 bases. Germline V gene sequence: CDR1 SGHRS, CDR2 YFSETQ. This CDR3 spans 17 amino acids. V shed 4 bases and J 3 bases; nucleotides not matched to a gene: 14.

In regard to this clonotype: With a much larger clone just one base away, this may be a read error. The chain joins TRBV5-1 to TRBJ2-3; D unclear. Germline V gene sequence: CDR1 SGHRS, CDR2 YFSETQ. V lost 0 bases and J lost 2, with 7 bases in between. There are 14 residues in the CDR3. CDR3 sequence reads: CASSLVGPTDTQYF. The CDR3 nucleotides read TGCGCCAGCAGCTTGGTGGGTCCCACAGATACGCAGTATTTT.

Sample share makes this clonotype medium-sized. The chain couples TRBV11-2 to TRBJ2-1; D is ambiguous. The CDR3 is 12 amino acids. Looked up from germline, CDR1 is SGHAT and CDR2 is FQNNGV. Trimming pared 4 bases from V and 7 bases from J, leaving 8 bases between. Here the CDR3 DNA reads TGTGCCAGCAGCTCACAACTTAATGAGCAGTTCTTC. Translating gives CASSSQLNEQFF.

As regards this clonotype: At one end, the junction sequence differs from germline, possibly due to a read error. The J gene is TRBJ1-6, the V gene TRBV7-8; D possibly corresponds to TRBD1 (5 bases). This CDR3 has 16 amino acids. Germline loops: CDR1 SGHVS, CDR2 FQNEAQ. The CDR3 here is CASSQRPGTGASHLHF. In DNA form, the CDR3 reads TGTGCCAGCAGCCAACGACCCGGGACCGGGGCTTCACACCTCCACTTT.

This clonotype appeared a few times. The CDR3 does not close with the conserved phenylalanine or tryptophan, likely indicating a read error. The chain links TRBV15 to TRBJ2-1, with D uncertain. The CDR3 is 11 amino acids. The germline gives CDR1 LNHNV, CDR2 YYDKDF (reference sequence). The ends were cut back, 2 bases at V and 12 bases at J, with 8 bases in the middle. For the CDR3, the DNA is TGTGCCACCAGCAGACAGGCTCGGCAGTTCTCC. This codes for CATSRQARQFS.

This clonotype was observed once. This CDR3 is missing its conserved last phenylalanine or tryptophan, likely due to a read error. The chain joins TRBV11-2 to TRBJ2-3; 7 positions agree with TRBD2. Germline V gives CDR1 SGHAT, CDR2 FQNNGV. V trimming: 5 bases; J trimming: 4 bases; junction bases outside the gene matches: 12. CDR3 length: 16 amino acids. The CDR3 loop reads CASSKLAGGVADTQYL. In DNA form, the CDR3 reads TGTGCCAGCAGCAAACTAGCTGGGGGGGTCGCAGATACGCAGTATCTT.

With respect to this clonotype: At one end, the junction sequence differs from germline, possibly due to a read error. This rearrangement joins TRBV18 to TRBJ2-7; 7 positions agree with TRBD2. Germline CDR1 reads KGHSH; CDR2 reads LQKENI. The CDR3 has 16 amino acids. Here the CDR3 DNA reads TGTGCCAGCTCACCACTCGGGGGAGGGCCGTCCTACGAGCACTACTTC. Translated, it gives CASSPLGGGPSYEHYF.

This clonotype was picked up many times. This chain links TRBV5-5 with TRBJ2-3, with 10 bases that match TRBD2. Trimming removed 5 bases from V and 0 bases from J; junction bases left unmatched: 6. Germline V lookup: CDR1 SGHKS, CDR2 YYEKEE (reference sequence). CDR3 length: 16 amino acids. The CDR3 DNA reads as TGTGCCAGCAGACCCGGGACTAGCGATAGCACAGATACGCAGTATTTT. It encodes CASRPGTSDSTDTQYF.

About this clonotype itself: Given a much more abundant clone one base away, this may be a read error. The rearrangement uses TRBV7-9 and TRBJ1-4, with D uncertain. Germline V lookup: CDR1 SEHNR, CDR2 FQNEAQ (reference sequence). V lost 8 bases and J 6 bases, leaving 19 bases between the germline ends. This CDR3 contains 15 residues. The CDR3 nucleotides read TGTGCCAGCGGCCTAGCGCGGATGCGTGATGAAAAACTGTTTTTT. This sequence encodes CASGLARMRDEKLFF. The whole variable domain, filled in from reference TRBV7-9 and TRBJ1-4, reads DTGVSQNPRHKITKRGQNVTFRCDPISEHNRLYWYRQTLGQGPEFLTYFQNEAQLEKSRLLSDRFSAERPKGSFSTLEIQRTEQGDSAMYLCASGLARMRDEKLFFGSGTQLSVL.

A remark on this clonotype: One end of the junction varies from germline; a read error may be responsible. This CDR3 reads CTSSSNTPGLAVSGANVLTF. The CDR3 region has the DNA TGTACCAGCAGCTCCAACACACCGGGACTAGCGGTCTCTGGGGCCAACGTCCTGACTTTC. This sequence joins TRBV11-2 and TRBJ2-6; 11 nucleotides line up with TRBD2. The CDR3 spans 20 residues. Germline V gives CDR1 SGHAT, CDR2 FQNNGV. Based on the CDR3 plus reference TRBV11-2 and TRBJ2-6, the full variable domain is EAGVAQSPRYKIIEKRQSVAFWCNPISGHATLYWYQQILGQGPKLLIQFQNNGVVDDSQLPKDRFSAERLKGVDSTLKIQPAKLEDSAVYLCTSSSNTPGLAVSGANVLTFGAGSRLTVL.

This clonotype showed up many times. The chain couples TRBV6-6 to TRBJ2-7; 10 bases are shared with TRBD1. This CDR3 has 15 residues. With 5 bases clipped from V and 4 bases from J, the junction kept 8 bases outside the gene matches. Per the germline V gene, CDR1 is MNHNY and CDR2 is SVGAGI (reference sequence). The CDR3 bases are TGTGCCAGCAGTAACCCGGGACAGGGGAAATACGAGCAGTACTTC. This gives the protein CASSNPGQGKYEQYF.